This T cell receptor beta chain was retrieved from a study of post-analysis software for immune sequencing data (dated by TCRdb to the mid-2010s). About the full investigation: The recorded disease courses included relapsing-remitting, secondary progressive and progressive-relapsing multiple sclerosis, and some patients had no subtype annotation. The patient repertoires were compared against about a dozen previously published healthy control repertoires obtained from donors aged roughly 6 to 25 years. A subset of samples was prepared in parallel using single-end sample barcoding, then pooled and co-amplified after Illumina adapter ligation.

The library was made by PCR. The sequencing machine was an Illumina HiSeq 2500. Unique molecular identifiers were incorporated into TCR beta cDNA libraries to reduce PCR and sequencing biases. Every 1 to 10 million input T cells yielded around 500,000 cDNA molecules, meaning each molecule approximated one T cell. The same protocol used for the earlier healthy control dataset was applied to prepare and sequence the patient libraries. Samples belonging to the same batch were prepared together, multiplexed and sequenced on a shared HiSeq lane. Per the authors' processing: MIGEC was used to process the raw barcoded reads, and molecular identifier groups with only a single read were discarded before consensus assembly and CDR3 extraction. VDJtools was used for post-analysis of the clonotype tables, with diversity normalized by down-sampling every dataset to the smallest sample size. To correct batch-related cross-sample contamination, repertoire overlap clustering matched CDR3 amino acid sequences but not nucleotide sequences. The public reads were reanalyzed by TCRdb: fastp trimming at Q25, MiXCR alignment, in-frame beta chains only. Identical CDR3 proteins give one entry, which carries the most common genes and DNA. The V and J calls were not made by the authors but by TCRdb's processing. This sample comprises approximately 730,000 distinct CDR3 sequences, approximately 30% of them detected only once. Around 0.56% of the sample goes to the ten largest clones.

To demonstrate the VDJtools post-analysis software, TCR beta repertoires were profiled from the peripheral blood of about 13 young patients with multiple sclerosis. The multiple sclerosis patients were children and adolescents ranging in age from roughly 6 to 16 years. Broader findings and caveats from the paper: Compared with controls, multiple sclerosis patients had significantly lower normalized Chao1 diversity, a finding suggesting substantial peripheral T-cell clonal expansion. The multiple sclerosis patient group was slightly younger than the control group. When samples were clustered directly using the F measure, samples prepared in the same batch co-clustered strongly, which prompted a batch-effect correction. Roughly 5 TRBV segments, including TRBV5-6, TRBV5-1 and TRBV20-1, were significantly more frequent in patients than controls.

For this clonotype: This receptor's antigen is unknown. Within one base of it there is no much larger clone, and no base qualities were kept.

The CDR3 runs 11 residues from the cysteine to the phenylalanine. Of the read, only the CDR3 DNA is kept; its 33 bases are in frame from base 1. Taken from the germline V gene (reference sequence), the CDR1 and CDR2 loops are DFQATT and SNEGSKA. Trimming takes 8 bases from V and 1 base from J, and the germline ends sit 8 bases apart. Sequencing was done on a sample of blood. The chain is assembled from TRBV20-1 and TRBJ1-1; too little of a D gene remains to name it. This TCR derives from a girl aged 5-17 years with multiple sclerosis. The CDR3 has the sequence CSSRENTEAFF. The bases are TGCAGTTCGCGGGAGAACACTGAAGCTTTCTTT.